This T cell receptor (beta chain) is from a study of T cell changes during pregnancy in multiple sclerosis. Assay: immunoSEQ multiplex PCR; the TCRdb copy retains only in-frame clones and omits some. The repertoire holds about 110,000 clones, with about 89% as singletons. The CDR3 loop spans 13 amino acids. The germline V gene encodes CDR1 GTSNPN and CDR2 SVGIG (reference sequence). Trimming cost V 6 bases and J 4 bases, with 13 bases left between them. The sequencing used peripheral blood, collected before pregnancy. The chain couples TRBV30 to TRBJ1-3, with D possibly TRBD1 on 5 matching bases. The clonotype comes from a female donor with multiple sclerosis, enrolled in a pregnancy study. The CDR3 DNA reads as TGTGCCTGTTCCGGGGGATCGGGAAACACCATATATTTT. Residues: CACSGGSGNTIYF. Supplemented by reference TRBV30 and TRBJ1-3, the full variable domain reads SQTIHQWPATLVQPVGSPLSLECTVEGTSNPNLYWYRQAAGRGLQLLFYSVGIGQISSEVPQNLSASRPQDRQFILSSKKLLLSDSGFYLCACSGGSGNTIYFGEGSWLTVV.